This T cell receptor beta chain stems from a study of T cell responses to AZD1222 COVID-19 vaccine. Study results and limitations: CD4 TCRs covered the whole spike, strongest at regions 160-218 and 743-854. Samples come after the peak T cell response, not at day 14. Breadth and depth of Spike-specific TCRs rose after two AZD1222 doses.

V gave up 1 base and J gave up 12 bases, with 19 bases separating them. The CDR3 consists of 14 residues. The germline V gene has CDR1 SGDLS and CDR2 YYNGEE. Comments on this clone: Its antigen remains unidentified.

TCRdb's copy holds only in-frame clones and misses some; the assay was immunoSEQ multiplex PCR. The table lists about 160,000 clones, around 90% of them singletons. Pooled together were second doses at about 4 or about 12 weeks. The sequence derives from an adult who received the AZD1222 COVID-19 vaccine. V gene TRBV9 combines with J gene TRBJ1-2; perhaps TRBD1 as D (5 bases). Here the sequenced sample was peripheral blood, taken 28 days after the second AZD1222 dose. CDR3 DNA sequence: TGTGCCAGCAGCGTAAGTGGGGCGAACATGGGCGACACCTTC. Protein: CASSVSGANMGDTF.